The present T cell receptor (beta chain) was sequenced within a study of blood T cell repertoires in COVID-19. At the level of the study: Whether acute or convalescent, the COVID-19 samples came from the United States, Italy and Spain.

The V gene's germline CDR1 is MNHNS and CDR2 SASEGT. The V gene lost 1 base and the J gene lost 4 bases, with 10 bases spanning the gap. This CDR3 spans 14 amino acids. Participants reported their clinical history, and cohort assignment relied on those reports. Authors' data handling: Estimation of nucleated cell counts relied on the amplification of reference gene primers. The method was immunoSEQ multiplex PCR; TCRdb's version includes in-frame clones alone and lacks a portion of them. That table supplies the V and J calls and clone size; D and trimming were determined from the DNA. The table lists fewer than 400,000 clones, 85% of them singletons.

This receptor was identified in a young woman who had been exposed to COVID-19. The material sequenced was PBMCs or T cells enriched from blood (not recorded which). The V gene is TRBV6-1, the J gene TRBJ1-2; D may be TRBD1 (5 bases). The CDR3 here is CASSEGRGVYGYTF. The CDR3 DNA reads as TGTGCCAGCAGTGAAGGGCGGGGCGTCTATGGCTACACCTTC.